A selection of T cell receptor beta chains follows, all from one sample in a study of T cell responses to AZD1222 COVID-19 vaccine. TCRdb keeps only in-frame clones here, not all; method: immunoSEQ multiplex PCR. The profile shows around 120,000 clones, approximately 90% of them singletons. The sequencing used peripheral blood, collected 28 days after the second AZD1222 dose. All receptors derive from an adult who received the AZD1222 COVID-19 vaccine. Each CDR3 is given with its conserved first and last residue. A D gene is named only where the DNA matches it firmly. Size values are once, few and many counts, or a class for expanded clones, and some rows have none.

TRBV18	-	once	TRBJ1-4	TGTGCCAGCTCACCAGAAGGGATCAGTACAGAAAAACTGTTTTTT	CASSPEGISTEKLFF
TRBV7-9	-	-	TRBJ1-1	TGTGCCAGCAGCTCTTCACAGGGTAATGCAGGAATCCCTGAAGCTTTCTTT	CASSSSQGNAGIPEAFF
TRBV2	TRBD1	-	TRBJ1-5	TGTGCCAGCAGTGAGATAGGGACAGGGGGGTATCAGCCCCAGCATTTT	CASSEIGTGGYQPQHF
TRBV5-1	TRBD1	-	TRBJ2-7	TGCGCCAGCAGCTTGGGCCATACAGGGGCGCTTACAAGGGAGCAGTACTTC	CASSLGHTGALTREQYF
TRBV18	-	-	TRBJ1-4	TGTGCCAGCTCACGCGGGCTAAATGAAAAACTGTTTTTT	CASSRGLNEKLFF
TRBV19	-	few	TRBJ1-5	TGTGCCAGTAGTACCCGACAGCTTTATAGCAATCAGCCCCAGCATTTT	CASSTRQLYSNQPQHF
TRBV7-3	-	-	TRBJ1-1	TGTGCCAGCAGCCAGGGTCGGGGTGAAGCTTTCTTT	CASSQGRGEAFF
TRBV7-9	-	-	TRBJ2-7	TGTGCCAGCAGCCCCAAAAAGGGACAAGTCTCTTTGCTACGGTTGGAGCAGTACTTC	CASSPKKGQVSLLRLEQYF
TRBV6-2/TRBV6-3	-	-	TRBJ2-5	TGTGCCAGCAGTGTCGGCGAAGAAGGGGAGACCCAGTACTTC	CASSVGEEGETQYF
TRBV30	-	-	TRBJ1-5	TGTGCCTGGAGTTCCGGACGGGGACCTTATAGCAATCAGCCCCAGCATTTT	CAWSSGRGPYSNQPQHF
TRBV15	TRBD1	-	TRBJ1-1	TGTGCCACCAGCGGAGGGGGCAGCCCCCTACAAGCTTTCTTT	CATSGGGSPLQAFF
TRBV9	TRBD1	-	TRBJ2-1	TGTGCCAGCAGCGTAGAGACAGGGCCCTACAATGAGCAGTTCTTC	CASSVETGPYNEQFF
TRBV6-2/TRBV6-3	-	few	TRBJ1-1	TGTGCCAGCAGTTACCCAGGGATTGCAGTGAACACTGAAGCTTTCTTT	CASSYPGIAVNTEAFF
TRBV11-3	TRBD2	-	TRBJ2-1	TGTGCCAGCAGCCTTAGCGGGAGAGCCTACAATGAGCAGTTCTTC	CASSLSGRAYNEQFF
TRBV4-1	-	-	TRBJ1-2	TGCGCCAGCAGCCAAGAATGGTCTGGGGGGTTGTATGGCTACACCTTC	CASSQEWSGGLYGYTF
TRBV19	TRBD1	once	TRBJ1-5	TGTGCCAGTAGTTGGACAGGGGGTTATCTTGGCAATCAGCCCCAGCATTTT	CASSWTGGYLGNQPQHF
TRBV6-4	TRBD1	-	TRBJ1-2	TGTGCCAGCAGTGAGGGACAGGGGCATCAGGGCTACACCTTC	CASSEGQGHQGYTF
TRBV18	-	-	TRBJ2-7	TGTGCCAGCTCACCGAAGGCCTTATCCGGGCCCCGGCCGTCCTACGAGCAGTACTTC	CASSPKALSGPRPSYEQYF
TRBV9	TRBD1	-	TRBJ2-5	TGTGCCAGCAGCATGGACAGGTCTCAGGGGGAGACCCAGTACTTC	CASSMDRSQGETQYF
TRBV6-6	-	-	TRBJ1-2	TGTGCCAGCATGGGGACCAGATACGGCTACACCTTC	CASMGTRYGYTF
TRBV3-1/TRBV3-2	-	-	TRBJ2-1	TGTGCCAGCTCCCAGGGGAATTGGGCCGGGAATGAGCAGTTCTTC	CASSQGNWAGNEQFF
TRBV7-2	-	few	TRBJ1-6	TGTGCCAGCAGCTTAGGACGGGAGAATTCACCCCTCCACTTT	CASSLGRENSPLHF
TRBV6-4	TRBD1	once	TRBJ1-2	TGTGCCAGCACTGAAACGACAGGGCTTCGCTATGGCTACACCTTC	CASTETTGLRYGYTF
TRBV18	-	-	TRBJ2-7	TGTGCCAGCTCACCACCGGCGCAGAATTACGAGCAGTACTTC	CASSPPAQNYEQYF
TRBV4-3	-	-	TRBJ2-7	TGCGCCAGCAGCCAAGGACGAACCTACGAGCAGTACTTC	CASSQGRTYEQYF
TRBV7-2	-	-	TRBJ1-3	TGTGCCAGCAGCTTAGGAAACACCATATATTTT	CASSLGNTIYF
TRBV12-3/TRBV12-4	TRBD2	few	TRBJ2-1	TGTGCCAGCACCTCCGGCCAGCGGGGGTACCAGTTCTTC	CASTSGQRGYQFF
TRBV28	-	-	TRBJ2-5	TGTGCCAGCCTTACAGGAGGGACCCAGTACTTC	CASLTGGTQYF
TRBV6-2/TRBV6-3	-	-	TRBJ1-5	TGTGCCAGCAGTTACTCGAGGCGCGAACCCCAGCATTTT	CASSYSRREPQHF
TRBV7-2	TRBD2	-	TRBJ2-3	TGTGCCAGCAGCTACGCCCGACTAGCGGATACGCAGTATTTT	CASSYARLADTQYF
TRBV7-3	TRBD2	-	TRBJ2-1	TGTGCCAGCAGTTCGCCGGGACTAGCGGGAGGGGCCGTCTTCAATGAGCAGTTCTTC	CASSSPGLAGGAVFNEQFF
TRBV7-8	-	-	TRBJ2-2	TGTGCCAGCAGCTTAGGTTCCGGGGAGCTGTTTTTT	CASSLGSGELFF
TRBV9	-	-	TRBJ1-1	TGTGCCAGCAGCGCAGAGGGACTGCAGAACACTGAAGCTTTCTTT	CASSAEGLQNTEAFF
TRBV15	-	-	TRBJ1-4	TGTGCCACCAGCAGCCGGGTTGTTAATGAAAAACTGTTTTTT	CATSSRVVNEKLFF
TRBV6-5	-	-	TRBJ2-7	TGTGCCAGCGGCCGGGCAGCCTCCTACGAGCAGTACTTC	CASGRAASYEQYF
TRBV9	-	-	TRBJ1-3	TGTGCCAGCAGCGTCGGGAGCTCTGGAAACACCATATATTTT	CASSVGSSGNTIYF
TRBV30	-	-	TRBJ2-3	TGTGCCTGGGGCGACACCAATACGCAGTATTTT	CAWGDTNTQYF
TRBV6-5	-	-	TRBJ1-5	TGTGCCAGCAGTTACTCCAGGATTAGCAATCAGCCCCAGCATTTT	CASSYSRISNQPQHF
TRBV5-1	-	-	TRBJ2-2	TGCGCCAGCAGCTTGGGACAGGGACTAACCGGGGAGCTGTTTTTT	CASSLGQGLTGELFF
TRBV7-8	TRBD1	-	TRBJ1-2	TGTGCCAGCAGCTTACCCACCAACGACAGGGAAGTTTGGAACCATGCGGGCTACACCTTC	CASSLPTNDREVWNHAGYTF
TRBV7-8	TRBD2	-	TRBJ2-2	TGTGCCGAATACGGGGCTAGCGGCTCGAACACCGGGGAGCTGTTTTTT	CAEYGASGSNTGELFF
TRBV30	-	-	TRBJ1-1	TGTGCCTGGAGCGAAAGGGGGGGTTTTGGGGCTTTCTTT	CAWSERGGFGAFF
TRBV7-3	TRBD2	-	TRBJ2-3	TGTGCCAGCAGCTTACCGCGGGGGGGAGGAGATACGCAGTATTTT	CASSLPRGGGDTQYF
TRBV27	-	-	TRBJ1-1	TGTGCCAGCAGCTCCCAGGGGTACACTGAAGCTTTCTTT	CASSSQGYTEAFF
TRBV5-5	-	-	TRBJ2-5	TGTGCCAGCAGCTTGACAGGGGGGGCAGAGACCCAGTACTTC	CASSLTGGAETQYF
TRBV5-6	-	once	TRBJ2-5	TGTGCCAGCAGTCGGCAAGAGACCCAGTACTTC	CASSRQETQYF
TRBV12-3/TRBV12-4	-	-	TRBJ2-1	TGTGCCAGCAGTTTAGTCAATGAGCAGTTCTTC	CASSLVNEQFF
TRBV25-1	-	-	TRBJ1-2	TGTGCCAGCAGTCCCCCGAGGACAGCCAACTATGGCTACACCTTC	CASSPPRTANYGYTF
TRBV27	TRBD2	-	TRBJ2-7	TGTGCCAGCACTTCTTTGACAGGGACTAGCACGGTTCTCTCCTACGAGCAGTACTTC	CASTSLTGTSTVLSYEQYF
TRBV6-4	TRBD2	few	TRBJ2-3	TGTGCCAGCAGTGAAGCGGGGGCCACAGATACGCAGTATTTT	CASSEAGATDTQYF